These 25 T cell receptor beta chains were sequenced from one sample in a study of T-cell reconstitution after alpha-beta-depleted transplantation in children (dated by TCRdb to 2016 to 2018). The meaning of the sample's treatment or condition label: allogeneic hematopoietic cell transplantation with graft depleted of TCRalphabeta T cells and CD19 B cells. Receptor libraries were prepared by PCR. Reads for this sample came from an Illumina HiSeq 2500. Molecular barcoding was employed in the preparation of TCR libraries, with unique molecular identifiers being used to normalize TCRbeta repertoire quantification. TCRdb's own reprocessing of the public reads used fastp at Q25 and MiXCR and kept productive beta chains. Each record represents a unique CDR3 protein, reported with the most common genes and DNA among its rows. The table for this sample lists 330,000 or so distinct CDR3 sequences; over 9.5% of them were counted only once. The ten top clones hold around 7.5% of the sample.

The input for sequencing was PBMCs, taken before TCRalphabeta/CD19-depleted stem cell transplant. Receptors originate from a boy under three years old with acute myeloid leukemia, due to receive a stem cell transplant.

This clonotype has a handful of counts. This chain links TRBV20-1 with TRBJ1-4; no clear D. Germline V gene sequence: CDR1 DFQATT, CDR2 SNEGSKA (reference sequence). V was pared by 7 bases and J by 4 bases, with 31 bases between. The CDR3 consists of 19 residues. CDR3: CSVRPVASSLFALNEKLFF. The DNA of the CDR3 is TGCAGTGTGAGGCCGGTGGCTTCCTCACTCTTTGCCCTTAATGAAAAACTGTTTTTT.

In the case of this clonotype: One end of the junction does not line up with germline, which may come from a read error. V usage is TRBV7-2 and J usage is TRBJ2-5; TRBD2 matches at 9 bases. The germline gives CDR1 SGHTA, CDR2 FQGNSA. This CDR3 spans 13 amino acids. CDR3 protein: CASSLVSREGPNF. Here the CDR3 DNA reads TGTGCCAGCAGCTTAGTATCGCGGGAGGGGCCTAACTTC.

The chain recombines TRBV5-1 with TRBJ2-1; 11 nucleotides match TRBD2. CDR1 is SGHRS and CDR2 is YFSETQ in the germline V gene. The V gene end was trimmed by 4 bases and the J gene end by 3 bases; junction bases not matched to a gene: 9. CDR3 length: 17 amino acids. CDR3 in amino acids: CASSPRVAGGYYNEQFF. The CDR3 DNA reads TGCGCCAGCAGCCCCCGGGTAGCGGGAGGGTACTACAATGAGCAGTTCTTC. Using reference TRBV5-1 and TRBJ2-1 for the parts outside the CDR3, the full variable domain is KAGVTQTPRYLIKTRGQQVTLSCSPISGHRSVSWYQQTPGQGLQFLFEYFSETQRNKGNFPGRFSGRQFSNSRSEMNVSTLELGDSALYLCASSPRVAGGYYNEQFFGPGTRLTVL.

This clonotype was observed many times. The chain carries TRBV29-1 and TRBJ2-1; 8 bases agree with TRBD1. CDR3 length equals 14 residues. V lost 4 bases and J lost 2; bases outside the gene matches: 4. CDR1 SQVTM and CDR2 ANQGSEA come from the germline V gene. The CDR3 sequence is CSVVRTGTYNEQFF. The DNA of the CDR3 is TGCAGCGTTGTTCGGACAGGGACCTACAATGAGCAGTTCTTC.

Many counts were recorded for this clonotype. The CDR3 spells CASSHLGTGGEKLFF. The CDR3 DNA follows: TGTGCCAGCAGTCATCTCGGGACAGGAGGAGAAAAACTGTTTTTT. The chain joins TRBV28 to TRBJ1-4; 8 bases line up with TRBD1. The CDR3 covers 15 residues. Germline lookup yields CDR1 MDHEN and CDR2 SYDVKM. Trimming at V came to 5 bases and at J to 8 bases, leaving 10 bases not matched to a gene. The entire variable domain, with the rest obtained from reference TRBV28 and TRBJ1-4, is as follows: DVKVTQSSRYLVKRTGEKVFLECVQDMDHENMFWYRQDPGLGLRLIYFSYDVKMKEKGDIPEGYSVSREKKERFSLILESASTNQTSMYLCASSHLGTGGEKLFFGSGTQLSVL.

There are many counts of this clonotype. CDR3 residues: CASSLLGRGGTDTQYF. For the CDR3, the DNA is TGTGCCAGCAGTTTATTGGGGCGGGGGGGCACAGATACGCAGTATTTT. This rearrangement joins TRBV28 to TRBJ2-3; 8 nucleotides match TRBD2. The CDR3 runs 16 residues. J was trimmed by 1 base and V by 1 base; bases with no gene match: 4. In germline, CDR1 is MDHEN, CDR2 SYDVKM.

This clonotype has ten or more counts. V usage is TRBV12-3 or TRBV12-4 and J usage is TRBJ2-3, with 10 bases aligning to TRBD2. J lost 0 bases, V lost 6 bases, and 15 bases had no gene match. The CDR3 covers 19 residues. CDR3 sequence (DNA): TGTGCCAGCAGCAAAAGACCCCTTCTAGCGGGGGTTAGCACAGATACGCAGTATTTT. Its translation is CASSKRPLLAGVSTDTQYF.

The J gene is TRBJ2-1, the V gene TRBV5-1; D gene uncertain. CDR1 is SGHRS and CDR2 is YFSETQ in the germline V gene. The CDR3 sequence is 15 residues long. V lost 0 bases and J 2 bases, leaving 9 bases between the germline ends. The CDR3 bases are TGCGCCAGCAGCTTGGAAGCATTCACCTACAATGAGCAGTTCTTC. Protein product: CASSLEAFTYNEQFF.

This clonotype was counted at least ten times. The chain couples TRBV5-1 to TRBJ1-1, with no clear D. The CDR3 is made up of 15 amino acids. The germline gives CDR1 SGHRS, CDR2 YFSETQ. Deletions cut 1 base from V and 0 bases from J, with 10 bases between. The CDR3 region has the DNA TGCGCCAGCAGCTTGACGGCAGACATGAACACTGAAGCTTTCTTT. Its translation is CASSLTADMNTEAFF.

This clonotype came up many times. J is TRBJ2-7 and V is TRBV12-3 or TRBV12-4, with D possibly TRBD1 on 5 matching bases. The CDR3 has 15 amino acids. Trimming cost V 5 bases and J 1 base, with 15 bases left between them. Written as DNA, the CDR3 is TGTGCCAGCAGTCCCAGTGCCCAGGGTTCCTACGAGCAGTACTTC. This translates into CASSPSAQGSYEQYF.

The chain carries TRBV7-2 and TRBJ2-3; a possible D gene is TRBD1 (5 bases). Germline V gene sequence: CDR1 SGHTA, CDR2 FQGNSA. The V end lost 2 bases, the J end lost 6 bases, and 6 bases lay between the germline ends. The CDR3 length is 12 residues. CDR3 sequence reads: CASSLRQDTQYF. The CDR3 nucleotides read TGTGCCAGCAGCTTACGACAGGATACGCAGTATTTT.

This clonotype was seen a few times. This chain joins TRBV10-3 and TRBJ2-5, with D possibly called TRBD1 or TRBD2 (5 bases each). Trimming took off 2 bases at V and 5 bases at J, with 9 bases between the two ends. The CDR3 length is 13 residues. Germline loops: CDR1 ENHRY, CDR2 SYGVKD. The CDR3 loop reads CAISELGRETQYF. CDR3 DNA: TGTGCCATCAGTGAGCTGGGACGGGAGACCCAGTACTTC.

This clonotype appeared many times. J is TRBJ2-7 and V is TRBV18; D might be TRBD1 (6 bases). V was pared by 2 bases and J by 4 bases, with 15 bases between. CDR3 length: 15 amino acids. Germline V gene sequence: CDR1 KGHSH, CDR2 LQKENI. The CDR3 protein is CASSPSRQAFYEQYF. The CDR3 DNA reads as TGTGCCAGCTCACCATCGCGACAGGCCTTTTACGAGCAGTACTTC. Looking up the rest from reference TRBV18 and TRBJ2-7 gives the full variable domain: NAGVMQNPRHLVRRRGQEARLRCSPMKGHSHVYWYRQLPEEGLKFMVYLQKENIIDESGMPKERFSAEFPKEGPSILRIQQVVRGDSAAYFCASSPSRQAFYEQYFGPGTRLTVT.

There are many counts of this clonotype. The genes are TRBV3-1 and TRBJ2-3; TRBD1 matches at 8 bases. Germline V gene data show CDR1 as LGHDT and CDR2 as YNNKEL (reference sequence). The CDR3 consists of 17 residues. With V trimmed by 4 bases and J by 2 bases, 11 bases remained unmatched. In nucleotides, the CDR3 is TGTGCCAGCAGCCGAGGACAGGGCGCGGCCACCACAGATACGCAGTATTTT. This gives the protein CASSRGQGAATTDTQYF.

This clonotype has a count of ten or more. V is TRBV7-2 and J is TRBJ2-2; TRBD2 matches at 8 bases. V dropped 0 bases and J dropped 4; count of bases not matched to a gene: 7. This CDR3 has 17 residues. Germline CDR1 reads SGHTA; CDR2 reads FQGNSA. CDR3: CASSLALVAGLTGELFF. CDR3 in DNA: TGTGCCAGCAGCTTAGCGCTAGTAGCGGGACTCACCGGGGAGCTGTTTTTT.

This clonotype was seen repeatedly, ten times or more. This sequence joins TRBV6-5 and TRBJ2-1; 8 bases fit TRBD1. In germline, CDR1 is MNHEY, CDR2 SVGAGI. V shed 4 bases, J shed 5 bases, and the junction held 7 bases outside the gene matches. The CDR3 runs 15 residues. The CDR3 spells CASSSALDRDNEQFF. In nucleotides, the CDR3 is TGTGCCAGCAGTTCCGCGCTGGACAGGGACAATGAGCAGTTCTTC.

The sample holds a few counts of this clonotype. V is TRBV11-3 and J is TRBJ2-6, with a tentative D call TRBD1 (6 bases). V shed 5 bases and J shed 12 bases, with 23 bases lying between them. Germline CDR1 SGHNT, CDR2 YENEEA. This CDR3 is 16 amino acids long. CDR3 nucleotides: TGTGCCAGCAGCCTGGCCGGTACAGGGTCAAGAGGCGTCCTGACTTTC. Its translation is CASSLAGTGSRGVLTF.

This clonotype was recorded at least ten times. The genes are TRBV9 and TRBJ2-5; 8 bases agree with TRBD2. J was trimmed by 2 bases and V by 1 base; bases with no gene match: 4. The CDR3 length is 15 residues. Germline values: CDR1 SGDLS, CDR2 YYNGEE. DNA for the CDR3: TGTGCCAGCAGCGTACGCGGGGGGCTTCAAGAGACCCAGTACTTC. It yields the protein CASSVRGGLQETQYF.

In this sample, this clonotype turned up many times. The V and J genes are TRBV5-1 and TRBJ2-5; 9 bases line up with TRBD1. The trim removed 8 bases at V and 4 bases at J, leaving 6 bases unmatched. The germline gives CDR1 SGHRS, CDR2 YFSETQ. This CDR3 contains 13 residues. Written as DNA, the CDR3 is TGCGCCAGAGAGGCGGACAGGGGAGAGACCCAGTACTTC. Encoded protein: CAREADRGETQYF.

In its sample, this clonotype was seen many times. This chain connects TRBV2 to TRBJ2-1, with 10 bases identical to TRBD2. The CDR3 runs to 15 residues. Per the germline V gene, CDR1 is SNHLY and CDR2 is FYNNEI. Losses at the gene ends were 10 bases for V and 8 bases for J; bases not matched to a gene: 14. The CDR3 loop reads CATPPPSGRVDEQFF. CDR3 coding DNA: TGTGCCACTCCCCCCCCTAGCGGGAGAGTAGATGAGCAGTTCTTC.

The chain uses TRBV12-3 or TRBV12-4 and TRBJ1-4, with D tentatively TRBD1 (5 bases). CDR3 length: 15 residues. V lost 2 bases and J 3 bases, leaving 10 bases between the germline ends. CDR3 sequence reads: CASSLFMTANEKLFF. As DNA, the CDR3 is TGTGCCAGCAGTTTATTTATGACAGCTAATGAAAAACTGTTTTTT.

As concerns this clonotype: A read error may explain this, as a much larger clone is one base away. The rearrangement links TRBV12-3 or TRBV12-4 to TRBJ2-1, with 11 bases that match TRBD2. This CDR3 is 13 amino acids long. V lost 5 bases to trimming and J lost 13 bases; unmatched junction nucleotides: 7. CDR3 residues: CASSTYSGRAQFF. The DNA for the CDR3 is TGTGCCAGCAGTACATATAGCGGGAGGGCCCAGTTCTTC.

The J gene is TRBJ2-1, the V gene TRBV19; D is ambiguous. The CDR3 is 15 amino acids. Germline V gene sequence: CDR1 LNHDA, CDR2 SQIVND (reference sequence). V dropped 3 bases and J dropped 0 bases, with 9 bases sitting between them. This CDR3 reads CASSMRTLSYNEQFF. CDR3 bases: TGTGCCAGTAGTATGAGAACTCTCTCCTACAATGAGCAGTTCTTC.

As regards this clonotype: It may be a read error: a sequence one base away is much more abundant. The CDR3 ends on some other residue instead of the conserved phenylalanine or tryptophan, so this is likely a read error. The genes are TRBV20-1 and TRBJ1-5; 8 bases are a match to TRBD1. There are 16 residues in the CDR3. The germline gives CDR1 DFQATT, CDR2 SNEGSKA (reference sequence). The V gene end was trimmed by 0 bases and the J gene end by 4 bases; junction bases not matched to a gene: 8. The CDR3, as DNA: TGCAGTGCTAGAGATGAGGACAGGGACATTAATCAGCCCCAGCATTGT. Translated: CSARDEDRDINQPQHC.

This clonotype was detected ten times or more. This chain connects TRBV20-1 to TRBJ2-3; 9 positions match TRBD2. Per the germline V gene, CDR1 is DFQATT and CDR2 is SNEGSKA (reference sequence). Unmatched junction bases numbered 2, after V lost 5 bases and J lost 5 bases. The CDR3 length is 12 residues. The CDR3 loop is CSAGLARDTQYF. CDR3 sequence (DNA): TGCAGTGCTGGACTAGCGAGAGATACGCAGTATTTT.